Listed below are T cell receptor beta chains from one sample, sequenced in a study of patients and donors after allogeneic stem cell transplantation. TCRdb fed the RT-PCR reads into MiXCR, producing one record per CDR3 protein. This table holds about a million distinct CDR3 sequences, approximately 18% found once. Material: blood, either unsorted or a sorted T cell fraction (not recorded which). The source is a human donor who was either an allogeneic HSCT recipient or a stem cell or donor lymphocyte infusion donor (not recorded which). It is not recorded whose cells these are; they may come from a transplant donor. The CDR3 runs from the conserved cysteine through the conserved F or W. The D gene is left open where the match is weak. Clone size is stated in some rows and not others, as once, few, many or a class when expanded.

D gene | clone size | J gene | V gene | CDR3 protein | CDR3 DNA
. | . | TRBJ2-7 | TRBV5-1 | CASSPSEVVWEQYF | TGCGCCAGCAGCCCAAGCGAGGTCGTTTGGGAGCAGTACTTC
TRBD2 | . | TRBJ2-1 | TRBV12-3/TRBV12-4 | CASMGLAGDRFF | TGTGCCAGCATGGGGCTAGCGGGAGATCGGTTCTTC
TRBD1 | . | TRBJ2-7 | TRBV10-3 | CAISAKPGQGMYEQYF | TGTGCCATCAGTGCAAAGCCGGGACAGGGTATGTACGAGCAGTACTTC
. | many | TRBJ2-3 | TRBV5-1 | CASSFGQPDTQYF | TGCGCCAGCAGCTTCGGCCAGCCAGATACGCAGTATTTT
TRBD1 | few | TRBJ2-5 | TRBV7-2 | CASSGWGTEETQYF | TGTGCCAGCAGCGGGTGGGGGACAGAAGAGACCCAGTACTTC
. | . | TRBJ1-3 | TRBV7-9 | CASSLGGAASGNTIYF | TGTGCCAGCAGCTTAGGGGGGGCTGCCTCTGGAAACACCATATATTTT
. | once | TRBJ2-7 | TRBV5-1 | CASSLRGAGGSYEQYF | TGCGCCAGCAGCTTGCGGGGGGCAGGGGGCAGCTACGAGCAGTACTTC
TRBD1 | few | TRBJ2-3 | TRBV6-1 | CASSDHWTGRKADTQYF | TGTGCCAGCAGTGACCACTGGACAGGGCGAAAAGCAGATACGCAGTATTTT
. | . | TRBJ2-7 | TRBV10-3 | CAISGQGSVINEQYF | TGTGCCATCAGTGGGCAGGGTAGCGTCATTAACGAGCAGTACTTC
. | . | TRBJ2-3 | TRBV5-6 | CASSRGPADTDTQYF | TGTGCCAGCAGCCGTGGCCCTGCGGACACAGATACGCAGTATTTT
. | . | TRBJ1-1 | TRBV20-1 | CSAKIGGGTEAFF | TGCAGTGCTAAGATAGGGGGGGGCACTGAAGCTTTCTTT
. | many | TRBJ2-1 | TRBV7-9 | CASSFQRTLYNEQFF | TGTGCCAGCAGCTTCCAGCGGACGTTATACAATGAGCAGTTCTTC
. | few | TRBJ2-2 | TRBV20-1 | CSAQTRLVPTGELFF | TGCAGTGCTCAGACACGGTTGGTCCCCACCGGGGAGCTGTTTTTT
. | . | TRBJ1-1 | TRBV11-2 | CASSSQQGFAEAFF | TGTGCCAGCAGCTCCCAGCAGGGGTTCGCTGAAGCTTTCTTT
. | . | TRBJ2-5 | TRBV11-2 | CASSLGRSEGTQYF | TGTGCCAGCAGCTTAGGACGGAGTGAAGGGACCCAGTACTTC
. | few | TRBJ2-2 | TRBV4-3 | CASSQGDKNTGELFF | TGCGCCAGCAGCCAAGGGGATAAAAACACCGGGGAGCTGTTTTTT
TRBD2 | . | TRBJ2-1 | TRBV12-3/TRBV12-4 | CASSRYSGRGYNEQFF | TGTGCCAGCAGTCGATACAGCGGGAGGGGTTACAATGAGCAGTTCTTC
TRBD2 | few | TRBJ2-3 | TRBV3-1 | CASSQGLAGTDTQYF | TGTGCCAGCAGCCAAGGACTAGCTGGCACAGATACGCAGTATTTT
. | . | TRBJ2-7 | TRBV4-2 | CASSQVTVRRPIYEQYF | TGTGCCAGCAGCCAAGTTACAGTCCGCCGTCCAATCTACGAGCAGTACTTC
. | many | TRBJ1-1 | TRBV12-3/TRBV12-4 | CASSLRAGTEAFF | TGTGCCAGCAGTTTAAGGGCGGGCACTGAAGCTTTCTTT
TRBD1 | . | TRBJ1-5 | TRBV27 | CASRLTGAGNQPQHF | TGTGCCAGCCGACTGACAGGGGCGGGCAATCAGCCCCAGCATTTT
. | few | TRBJ2-3 | TRBV14 | CASSLRPGRTDTQYF | TGTGCCAGCAGCCTAAGACCGGGTCGGACAGATACGCAGTATTTT
. | many | TRBJ2-7 | TRBV20-1 | CSARGSLAYEQYF | TGCAGTGCTAGAGGTAGTCTGGCCTACGAGCAGTACTTC
. | once | TRBJ1-4 | TRBV2 | CASSVEKLFF | TGTGCCAGCAGCGTAGAAAAACTGTTTTTT
. | many | TRBJ1-3 | TRBV6-1 | CASRVLVRVSGNTIYF | TGTGCCAGCAGAGTATTAGTAAGGGTCTCTGGAAACACCATATATTTT
. | . | TRBJ2-7 | TRBV9 | CASSVARLTSEQYF | TGTGCCAGCAGCGTAGCCCGACTCACCTCCGAGCAGTACTTC
. | . | TRBJ1-1 | TRBV12-3/TRBV12-4 | CASSIRSGRNTEAFF | TGTGCCAGCAGTATAAGGTCCGGCAGAAACACTGAAGCTTTCTTT
. | few | TRBJ2-7 | TRBV28 | CASSLVGQLPYEQYF | TGTGCCAGCAGTTTAGTGGGGCAGCTACCCTACGAGCAGTACTTC
TRBD1 | . | TRBJ1-5 | TRBV12-3/TRBV12-4 | CASSSTGGSNQPQHF | TGTGCCAGCAGCTCAACAGGGGGGAGCAATCAGCCCCAGCATTTT
. | few | TRBJ1-5 | TRBV10-3 | CAISEGREPQLF | TGTGCCATCAGTGAGGGGAGGGAGCCCCAGCTTTTT
. | . | TRBJ2-2 | TRBV4-2 | CASSQDQGSDGELFF | TGTGCCAGCAGCCAAGACCAGGGGTCGGACGGGGAGCTGTTTTTT
TRBD2 | many | TRBJ2-1 | TRBV12-3/TRBV12-4 | CASSLGLAGWYNEQFF | TGTGCCAGCAGTTTAGGGTTAGCGGGATGGTACAATGAGCAGTTCTTC
. | . | TRBJ2-2 | TRBV10-3 | CAISESSTTGELFF | TGTGCCATCAGTGAATCTAGTACTACCGGGGAGCTGTTTTTT